The present T cell receptor (beta chain) was sequenced within a study of blood T cell repertoires in COVID-19. Using immunoSEQ multiplex PCR, the repertoire was profiled, and TCRdb retains in-frame clones only, with some absent. The data contain around 180,000 clones, roughly 80% of them singletons. Adults between roughly 18 and 95 years of age took part from about two dozen US areas. Membership in each cohort depended on participant-reported clinical history. Either two negative PCRs, clearance, or symptom resolution qualified Cohort 3 donors as recovered. The germline V gene has CDR1 SGHTA and CDR2 FQGNSA. With 4 bases clipped from V and 4 bases from J, the junction kept 15 bases outside the gene matches. The CDR3 has 17 residues. This clone occurred a few times.

The V and J genes are TRBV7-2 and TRBJ2-5; 7 bases align to TRBD1. The clonotype originates from a man over 45 who had recovered from COVID-19. Sequenced sample: PBMCs or T cells enriched from blood (not recorded which). Here the CDR3 reads CASSSFPRGPGGETQYF. In nucleotides, the CDR3 is TGTGCCAGCAGCTCCTTCCCGAGGGGGCCCGGAGGAGAGACCCAGTACTTC.